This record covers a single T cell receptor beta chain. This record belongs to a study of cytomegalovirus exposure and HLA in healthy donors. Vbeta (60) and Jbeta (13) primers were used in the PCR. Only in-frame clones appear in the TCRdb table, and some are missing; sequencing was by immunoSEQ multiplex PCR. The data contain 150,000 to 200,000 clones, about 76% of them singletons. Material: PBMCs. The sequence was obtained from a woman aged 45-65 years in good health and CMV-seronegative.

Written as DNA, the CDR3 is TGTGCCAGCAGTTTCCTTGGTGAGAGCTCCTACGAGCAGTACTTC. Its protein product is CASSFLGESSYEQYF. V is TRBV28 and J is TRBJ2-7; D gene uncertain. V lost 3 bases, J lost 0 bases, and 12 bases lay in between. The CDR3 covers 15 residues. From germline, CDR1 is MDHEN and CDR2 SYDVKM. Full variable domain (missing parts from reference TRBV28 and TRBJ2-7): DVKVTQSSRYLVKRTGEKVFLECVQDMDHENMFWYRQDPGLGLRLIYFSYDVKMKEKGDIPEGYSVSREKKERFSLILESASTNQTSMYLCASSFLGESSYEQYFGPGTRLTVT.